This TCR beta chain appears in the sequencing data of a study of cytomegalovirus exposure and HLA in healthy donors. Study findings and constraints: Cytomegalovirus-associated TCR beta chains were listed, numbering 150 to 200. For most TCR sequences rarity was the rule, although some public TCRs occurred in many donors. First-cohort TCR clusters were later found to tend to co-occur in the roughly 120 validation repertoires.

Separation from the roughly 700-subject first cohort characterized the roughly 120-subject validation cohort, to which the donors belonged. Libraries were prepared by immunoSEQ multiplex PCR; TCRdb keeps only in-frame clonotypes and omits some of them. The sample records about 120,000 clones, about 84% being singletons. V lost 5 bases to trimming and J lost 7 bases, with 13 bases between them. This CDR3 has 13 residues. Germline CDR1 is SGDLS and CDR2 is YYNGEE. Concerning this clone itself: What it binds is unknown.

The sequenced sample consisted of PBMCs. V is TRBV9 and J is TRBJ2-1; tentatively, D is TRBD1 (6 bases). This TCR was recovered from a woman younger than 45 in good health and CMV-seronegative. The CDR3 DNA follows: TGTGCCAGCAGGTCACAGGGTGAAAATGAGCAGTTCTTC. This encodes CASRSQGENEQFF.